This T cell receptor (beta chain) was observed in a study of HIV-infected patients and healthy controls (dated by TCRdb to between 2013 and 2015). This clonotype was found many times. The antigen it binds to is not known. Base qualities are not at hand, and no much larger clone is one base apart. The library relied on 5' RACE. The instrument was an Illumina MiSeq. The raw public data were reprocessed by TCRdb itself: fastp quality trimming at Q25, MiXCR clonotype calling, in-frame beta chains only. All rows with the same CDR3 protein become a single entry with the most common DNA and genes. Here the sample has over 55,000 distinct CDR3 sequences; less than 20% occur a single time. The ten biggest clones cover 4.5% to 7% of the sample. The CDR3 covers 15 residues, taking in both the cysteine and the phenylalanine. Here the CDR3 DNA is all that survives: 45 bases in frame from base 1. The junction shows trimming of 4 bases on V and 0 bases on J, and the gene matches do not reach 6 bases of it. From a lookup of the germline V gene, CDR1 and CDR2 are SGHRS and YFSETQ.

The specimen was CD4+ T cells from blood. This TCR came from a human donor in good health. Recombination linked TRBV5-1 to TRBJ2-5, with 7 bases in between that match TRBD1. The DNA sequence follows: TGCGCCAGCAGCAGGGACAGCCCAAACCAAGAGACCCAGTACTTC. It specifies CASSRDSPNQETQYF.